This T cell receptor (beta chain) was sequenced in a study of blood T cells in healthy people across ages. A second PCR, run for about 7 to 12 cycles, used a sample-barcoded 5' primer plus a J-beta primer mix. TCRdb re-called the 5' RACE reads with MiXCR, one entry per CDR3 protein. The data hold more than 1,000,000 distinct CDR3 sequences, with around 25% observed a single time. The CDR3 is 13 amino acids. Between the trimmed V and J ends, which lost 0 bases and 6 bases, there was a span of 8 bases. From germline, CDR1 is LGHDT and CDR2 YNNKEL (reference sequence). This clonotype occurred a few times. Its specificity is not known. General study findings and limits: Naive and antigen-experienced cells were not separated, limiting conclusive comparison. The study found TCR beta diversity correlated strongly with naive T cell percentage. The fall in TCR beta diversity per million T cells was roughly linear with age.

Separately, the same data were catalogued under a study of T cells of mothers and their children. That report notes: Each donor was one of three healthy Caucasian mothers or one of their six children.

This receptor was taken from a girl under 10 years old in good health. The chain combines TRBV3-1 with TRBJ1-2, with unresolved D. Material: blood. The CDR3 protein is CASSQDLGNGYTF. The CDR3 nucleotides are TGTGCCAGCAGCCAAGATTTGGGTAATGGCTACACCTTC. The full variable domain, completed using reference TRBV3-1 and TRBJ1-2, is DTAVSQTPKYLVTQMGNDKSIKCEQNLGHDTMYWYKQDSKKFLKIMFSYNNKELIINETVPNRFSPKSPDKAHLNLHINSLELGDSAVYFCASSQDLGNGYTFGSGTRLTVV.